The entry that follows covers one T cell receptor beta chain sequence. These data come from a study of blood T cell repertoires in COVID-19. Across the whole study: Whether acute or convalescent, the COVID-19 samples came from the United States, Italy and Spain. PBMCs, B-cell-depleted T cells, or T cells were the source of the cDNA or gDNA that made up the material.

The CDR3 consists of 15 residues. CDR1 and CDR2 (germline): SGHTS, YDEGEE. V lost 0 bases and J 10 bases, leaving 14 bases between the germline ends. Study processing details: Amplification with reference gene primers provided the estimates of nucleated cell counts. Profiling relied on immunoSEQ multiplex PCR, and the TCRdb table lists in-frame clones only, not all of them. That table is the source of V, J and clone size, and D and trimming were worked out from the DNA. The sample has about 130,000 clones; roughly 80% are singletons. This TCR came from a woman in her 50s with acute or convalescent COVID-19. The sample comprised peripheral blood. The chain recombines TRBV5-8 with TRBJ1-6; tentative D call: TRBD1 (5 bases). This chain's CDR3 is CASSLAARVESPLHF. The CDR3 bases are TGTGCCAGCAGCTTGGCGGCCAGGGTGGAATCACCCCTCCACTTT.